This T cell receptor beta chain derives from a study of shared clonotypes between healthy human individuals (TCRdb year 2020). Regarding the complete study: The cohort comprised a couple of women and a few men aged 18 to 49 years. For each donor, CD4 naive and CD4 memory were each given three plates, CD8 naive was given two plates, and CD8 memory was given one plate. To estimate repertoire size and how much clonotype sharing occurs between individuals, the study deeply sequenced the blood TCR repertoires of roughly 5 healthy adults. To increase sequencing depth and limit assay-specific biases, different laboratories used diverse techniques to prepare libraries and sequence TCR repertoires. Between about 0.85 and 9.5 billion PBMCs per donor were obtained by leukapheresis. Here is what the overall study found, with its caveats: Clonotypes shared by all four sorted-subset donors showed higher generation probabilities than non-shared clonotypes. Rarefaction of sorted-subset datasets indicated incomplete sequencing despite the large sequencing depth. Sampling was restricted to blood, and TCR repertoires in tissue are likely to differ from TCR repertoires in blood. The genetic and exposure-history diversity represented was limited by the small number of donors. When a handful of donors were compared, the shared fraction of clonotypes was about 5% for naive CD4, around 3.6% for naive CD8, 2.3% for memory CD4, and 0.4% for memory CD8. Based on pairwise subsampling, the degree of clonotype sharing among donors was expected to be affected by sequencing depth. Naive subsets generally had larger estimated clonotype richness than memory subsets.

Concerning this clone itself: Its cognate antigen has yet to be identified. Base qualities are not recorded, but no much larger clone differs from it by a single base.

Using the deep immunoSEQ assay, TCR CDR3 regions were amplified from genomic DNA by multiplex PCR. For each cell subset, the extracted genomic DNA was distributed evenly across all wells of several immunoSEQ 96-well plates, and each plate served as one replicate. Each replicate PCR for sorted subsets received roughly 200 ng genomic DNA, equal to roughly 30,000 T cell genomes. Purified libraries were quantified with a Qubit 3.0 fluorometer, sized on a Bioanalyzer 2100, and re-quantified with the KAPA Library Quantification kit. Every immunoSEQ 96-well plate was sequenced on a dedicated single-read 150-cycle Illumina NextSeq 550 flow cell. The paper's processing steps were these. Because the immunoSEQ output included only junctional sequences and no quality scores, the filtering could not be the same as the filtering used for full-length reads. Sequences were annotated with PyIR, a Python wrapper for IgBLAST v1.9, using IMGT germline references to assign V/J genes and CDR3. Reads were removed for weak V/J assignments (E-value above 1e-6), missing CDR3, stop codons, out-of-frame junctions, or ambiguous translated residues. V3J clonotypes were defined by identical inferred V gene, J gene, and CDR3 amino acid sequence. The percentage overlap between two repertoires was calculated by dividing the number of shared unique clonotypes by the size of the smaller repertoire. Three approaches were used to assess repertoire richness: RTK rarefaction, the Chao1 estimator, and Recon v2.1 estimates of unobserved clonotypes. OLGA was used to compute generation probabilities for all TCRbeta clonotypes that the gDNA method yielded from a handful of donors. Drawn from immuneACCESS, this table holds only the in-frame rearrangements with V and J called that TCRdb kept. Clones are partly lost; checked studies trace under half to an unresolved V gene and leave the rest unexplained. The DNA gave D and trimming, while V, J and clone size come from that table. This sample gives roughly 1,500,000 clones in total; 95% to 99% of them show up just once. The ten largest clones add up to around 0.45% of the sample.

The V and J ends are trimmed by 7 bases and 1 base, leaving 14 bases between them. The germline V gene yields SNHLY for CDR1 and FYNNEI for CDR2. Including cysteine and phenylalanine, the CDR3 has 15 amino acids. Only the CDR3 DNA is retained, 45 bases long and in frame from the first base. The donors were healthy, HIV-negative adults with no recently reported acute infections or vaccinations. Only Caucasian adults living in Nashville, Tennessee, USA were represented among the donors. CD4+ T cells were enriched by magnetic negative selection; naive cells were then positively selected on CD45RA, and the negative fraction formed the memory subset. Blood was collected by leukapheresis, and PBMCs were isolated by Ficoll-Histopaque density gradient centrifugation and then cryopreserved in liquid nitrogen vapor phase. Analytical flow cytometry was used to check the purity and quantity of each magnetically sorted T cell population. Genomic DNA was isolated from each sorted fraction and quantified by UV absorbance on a Nanodrop 2000c.

Sequenced: naive CD4+ T cells sorted from blood. The meaning of the sample's cell subset or site label: CD45RA+ positively selected. The receptor was isolated from a man younger than 40 in good health. The rearranged chain carries TRBV2 and TRBJ2-1; tentative D gene TRBD1, with 6 bases matching. The CDR3 protein sequence reads: CASTLDSPSYNEQFF. The bases are TGTGCCAGCACCTTGGACAGTCCGTCCTACAATGAGCAGTTCTTC.